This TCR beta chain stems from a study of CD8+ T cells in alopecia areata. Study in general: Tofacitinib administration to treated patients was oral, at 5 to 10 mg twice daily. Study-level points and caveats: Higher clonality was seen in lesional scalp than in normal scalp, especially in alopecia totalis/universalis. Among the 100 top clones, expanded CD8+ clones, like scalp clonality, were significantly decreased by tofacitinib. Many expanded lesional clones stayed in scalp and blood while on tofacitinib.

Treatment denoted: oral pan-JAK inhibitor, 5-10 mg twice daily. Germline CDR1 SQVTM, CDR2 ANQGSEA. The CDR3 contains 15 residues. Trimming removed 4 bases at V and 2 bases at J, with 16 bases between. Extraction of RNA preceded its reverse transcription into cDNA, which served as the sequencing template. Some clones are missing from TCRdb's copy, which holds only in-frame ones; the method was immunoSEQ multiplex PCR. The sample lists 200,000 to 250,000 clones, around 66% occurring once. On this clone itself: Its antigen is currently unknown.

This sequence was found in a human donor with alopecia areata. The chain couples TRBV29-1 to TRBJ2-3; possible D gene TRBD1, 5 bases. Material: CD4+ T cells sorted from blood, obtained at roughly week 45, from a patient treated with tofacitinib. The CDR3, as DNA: TGCAGCGTTGTGCTTCGTGTAGGGGCCACAGATACGCAGTATTTT. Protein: CSVVLRVGATDTQYF.